This T cell receptor beta chain was sequenced for a study of blood T cell repertoires in COVID-19 (dated by TCRdb to between 2020 and 2021). About the study as a whole: Samples covering the acute and convalescent phases of COVID-19 were provided by collaborators in the United States, Italy and Spain. The dataset comprised deeply sampled blood TCRbeta repertoires from subjects exposed to, actively infected with, or recovered from COVID-19. HLA class I and class II types, where available, came from metadata supplied by the sample provider rather than from assay-based typing. The repertoires were released in a freely available public database intended as a resource for research on the immune response to SARS-CoV-2. The prospective study material was composed of cDNA or gDNA derived from T cells, B-cell-depleted T cells, or PBMCs. Samples were obtained from the ongoing ImmuneRACE study (first 160 participants) and from 1,200 or so subjects provided by 6 global collaborators. Sample metadata almost always included a de-identified subject ID, COVID-19 status, age in years and sex. Here is what the overall study found, with its caveats: The quantity of clinical and demographic metadata differed by source and by participant and was supplied without curation.

The immunoSEQ Assay, a bias-controlled multiplex PCR, was used to amplify TCRbeta CDR3 regions from genomic DNA. Concerning the study's data processing: Within the assay, amplification of reference gene primers was used to estimate how many nucleated cells each sample contained. To quantify the absolute abundance of each unique TCRbeta CDR3 rearrangement, sequence reads were collapsed and filtered. For each sample, productive Simpson clonality was calculated as the square root of Simpson's diversity index across productive rearrangements. Here the immuneACCESS table is served through TCRdb, limited to in-frame sequences with V and J called. Missing clones are a known gap in these copies; in checked studies unresolved V genes cover under half, and the rest lacks a known reason. Clone size and the V and J calls come from that table; the DNA yielded D and trimming. This sample holds 55,000 to 65,000 clones; approximately 89% were observed only once. The biggest ten clones account for around an eighth of the sample.

Whole blood was collected in K2EDTA tubes by collaborating institutions according to the institutions' own protocols. For TCRbeta analysis, collaborators shipped samples as frozen whole blood, isolated PBMCs, or DNA extracted from either of those sample types. The germline V gene yields SGHTA for CDR1 and FQGTGA for CDR2. V lost 2 bases and J lost 1 base; the stretch between them is 8 bases long. From the cysteine up to the phenylalanine, the CDR3 has a length of 14 residues. Only the CDR3 DNA is retained, 42 bases long and in frame from the first base. A word on this clone: The specificity of this receptor is unknown. The record has no base qualities; no much larger clone is one base away.

The specimen was peripheral blood. This chain is built from TRBV7-3 and TRBJ1-1, with the D gene uncertain. The source is a woman aged 60 to 75 with active COVID-19. The nucleotides read TGTGCCAGCAGCTTAGGAGTTGGGAACACTGAAGCTTTCTTT. Translation gives CASSLGVGNTEAFF.